Here is one T cell receptor (beta chain) with its context. The sample originates from a study of blood T cell repertoires in COVID-19. Study-level information: Samples taken during acute and convalescent COVID-19 were collected in the United States, Italy and Spain.

V dropped 4 bases and J dropped 7; count of bases not matched to a gene: 8. Germline V lookup: CDR1 SGHRS, CDR2 YFSETQ. The CDR3 runs to 15 residues. TCRdb keeps only in-frame clones here, not all; method: immunoSEQ multiplex PCR. This sample carries 350,000 to 400,000 clones, 87% of them seen once, and the ten largest clones take 2.5% to 3%. Those who participated ranged in age from about 18 to 89 years and resided in some 24 US areas. Participants were placed into cohorts based on the clinical history they reported. Recovery among Cohort 3 donors was established by two negative PCRs, clearance, or symptom resolution.

This TCR was recovered from a woman aged 25-40 years who had recovered from COVID-19. The specimen sequenced was PBMCs or T cells enriched from blood (not recorded which). This chain connects TRBV5-1 to TRBJ1-4; 9 bases map to TRBD1. CDR3 in DNA: TGCGCCAGCAGCAGCACCGGGACAGGGCGTGAAAAACTGTTTTTT. This translates into CASSSTGTGREKLFF.